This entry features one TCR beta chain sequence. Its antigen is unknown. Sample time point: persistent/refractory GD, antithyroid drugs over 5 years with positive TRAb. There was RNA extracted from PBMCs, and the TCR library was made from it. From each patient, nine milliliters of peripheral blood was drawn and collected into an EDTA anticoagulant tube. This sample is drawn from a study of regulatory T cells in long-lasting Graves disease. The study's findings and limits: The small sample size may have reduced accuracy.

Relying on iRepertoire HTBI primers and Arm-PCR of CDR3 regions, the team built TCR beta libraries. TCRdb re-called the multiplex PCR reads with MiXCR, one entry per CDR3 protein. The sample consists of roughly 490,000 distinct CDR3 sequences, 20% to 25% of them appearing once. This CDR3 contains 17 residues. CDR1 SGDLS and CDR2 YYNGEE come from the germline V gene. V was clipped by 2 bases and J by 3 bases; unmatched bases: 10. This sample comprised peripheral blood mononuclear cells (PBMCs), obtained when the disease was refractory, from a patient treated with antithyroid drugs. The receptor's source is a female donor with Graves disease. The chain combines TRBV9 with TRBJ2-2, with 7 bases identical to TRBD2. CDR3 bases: TGTGCCAGCAGCGTCGCTCAGGGAGGGGTTTACACCGGGGAGCTGTTTTTT. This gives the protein CASSVAQGGVYTGELFF.